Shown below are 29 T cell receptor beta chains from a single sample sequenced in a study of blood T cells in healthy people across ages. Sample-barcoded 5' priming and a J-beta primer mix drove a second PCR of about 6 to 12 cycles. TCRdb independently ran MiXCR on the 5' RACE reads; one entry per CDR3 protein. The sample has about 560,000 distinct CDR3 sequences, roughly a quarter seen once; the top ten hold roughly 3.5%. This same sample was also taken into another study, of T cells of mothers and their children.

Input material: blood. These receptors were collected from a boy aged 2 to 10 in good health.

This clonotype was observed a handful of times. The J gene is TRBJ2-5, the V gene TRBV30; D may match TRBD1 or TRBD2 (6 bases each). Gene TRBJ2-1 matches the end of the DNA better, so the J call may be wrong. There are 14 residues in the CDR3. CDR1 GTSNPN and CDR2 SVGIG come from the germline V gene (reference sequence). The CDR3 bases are TGTGCCATGGACGGTGGGGGGCCCAACAATGAGCAGTTCTTC. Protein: CAMDGGGPNNEQFF.

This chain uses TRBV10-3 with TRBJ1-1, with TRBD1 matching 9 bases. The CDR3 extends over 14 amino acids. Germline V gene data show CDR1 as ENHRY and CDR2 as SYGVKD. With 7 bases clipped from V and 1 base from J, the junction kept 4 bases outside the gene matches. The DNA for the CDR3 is TGTGCCATCATGCCGGGACAGGGGAACACTGAAGCTTTCTTT. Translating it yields CAIMPGQGNTEAFF.

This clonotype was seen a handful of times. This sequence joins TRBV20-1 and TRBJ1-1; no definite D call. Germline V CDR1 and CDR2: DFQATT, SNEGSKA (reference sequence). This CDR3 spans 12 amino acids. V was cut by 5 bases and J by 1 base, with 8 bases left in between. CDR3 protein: CSAPHRNTEAFF. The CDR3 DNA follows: TGCAGTGCTCCGCACCGGAACACTGAAGCTTTCTTT.

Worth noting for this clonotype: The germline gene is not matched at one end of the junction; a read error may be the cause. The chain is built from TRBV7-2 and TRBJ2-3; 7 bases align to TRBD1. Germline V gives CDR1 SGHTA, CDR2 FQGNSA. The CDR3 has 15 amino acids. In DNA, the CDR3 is TGTGCTAGCAGCTTACAGGGGTCTGGCACAGATACGCAGTATTTT. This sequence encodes CASSLQGSGTDTQYF.

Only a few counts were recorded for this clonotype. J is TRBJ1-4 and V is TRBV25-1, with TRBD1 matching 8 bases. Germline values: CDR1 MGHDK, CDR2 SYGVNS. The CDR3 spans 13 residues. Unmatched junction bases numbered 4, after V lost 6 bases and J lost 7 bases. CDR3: CASRRQGAEKLFF. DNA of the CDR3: TGTGCCAGCAGGAGGCAGGGGGCTGAAAAACTGTTTTTT.

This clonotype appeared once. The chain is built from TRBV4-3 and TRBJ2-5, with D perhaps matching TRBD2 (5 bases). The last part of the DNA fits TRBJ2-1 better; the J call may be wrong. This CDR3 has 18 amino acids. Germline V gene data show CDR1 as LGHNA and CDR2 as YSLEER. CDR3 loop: CASSQHLSDYPFYNEQFF. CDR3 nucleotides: TGCGCCAGCAGCCAACACCTTTCCGACTACCCTTTCTACAATGAGCAGTTCTTC.

For the CDR3, the DNA is TGCGCCAGCGCAAGCGGGAGACATGAGACCCAGTACTTC. This translates into CASASGRHETQYF. The rearrangement links TRBV10-2 to TRBJ2-1, with 8 positions matching TRBD2. The J call may be mistaken, given a closer DNA end match to TRBJ2-5. Germline lookup yields CDR1 WSHSY and CDR2 SAAADI. CDR3 length equals 13 residues.

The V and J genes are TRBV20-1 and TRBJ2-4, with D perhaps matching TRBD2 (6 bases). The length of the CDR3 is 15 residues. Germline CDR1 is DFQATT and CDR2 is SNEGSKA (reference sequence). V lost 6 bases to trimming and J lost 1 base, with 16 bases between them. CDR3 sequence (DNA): TGCAGTGCCGAGGACGGTGGAGGGGCCAAAAACATTCAGTACTTC. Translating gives CSAEDGGGAKNIQYF.

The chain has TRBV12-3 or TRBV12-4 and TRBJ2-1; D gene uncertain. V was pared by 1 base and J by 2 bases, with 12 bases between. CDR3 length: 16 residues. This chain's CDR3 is CASSLGEARTYNEQFF. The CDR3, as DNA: TGTGCCAGCAGTTTAGGAGAGGCCAGAACCTACAATGAGCAGTTCTTC.

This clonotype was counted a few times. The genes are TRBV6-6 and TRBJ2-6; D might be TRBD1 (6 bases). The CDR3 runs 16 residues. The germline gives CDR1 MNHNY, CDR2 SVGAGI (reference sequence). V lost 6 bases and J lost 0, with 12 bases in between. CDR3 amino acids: CASSWDTGSGANVLTF. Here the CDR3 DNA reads TGTGCCAGCAGCTGGGACACAGGCTCTGGGGCCAACGTCCTGACTTTC.

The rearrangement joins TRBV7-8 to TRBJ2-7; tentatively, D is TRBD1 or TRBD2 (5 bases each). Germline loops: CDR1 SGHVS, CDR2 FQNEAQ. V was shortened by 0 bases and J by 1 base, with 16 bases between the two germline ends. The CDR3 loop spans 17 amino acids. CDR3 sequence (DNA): TGTGCCAGCAGCTTAGCGGTCCGGGGACCGAAGTCCTACGAGCAGTACTTC. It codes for CASSLAVRGPKSYEQYF.

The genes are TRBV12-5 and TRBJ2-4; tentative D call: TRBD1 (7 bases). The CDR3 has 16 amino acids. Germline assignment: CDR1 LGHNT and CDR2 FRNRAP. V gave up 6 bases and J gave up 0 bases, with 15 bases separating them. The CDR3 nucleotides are TGTGCTAGTGGGGCGGGACAGCCCTTAGCCAAAAACATTCAGTACTTC. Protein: CASGAGQPLAKNIQYF.

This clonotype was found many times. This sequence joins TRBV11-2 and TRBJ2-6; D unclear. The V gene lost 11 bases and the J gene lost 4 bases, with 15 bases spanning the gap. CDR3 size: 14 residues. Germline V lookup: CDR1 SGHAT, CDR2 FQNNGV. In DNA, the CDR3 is TGTGCCGCGGCGCGGCTTTACGGGGCCAACGTCCTGACTTTC. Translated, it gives CAAARLYGANVLTF.

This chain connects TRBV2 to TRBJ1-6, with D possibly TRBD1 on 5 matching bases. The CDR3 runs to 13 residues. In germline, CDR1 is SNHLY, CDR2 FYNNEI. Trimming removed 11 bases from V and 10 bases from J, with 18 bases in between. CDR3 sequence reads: CAGVGRAASPLHF. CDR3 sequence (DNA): TGTGCCGGGGTGGGCAGGGCGGCCTCACCCCTCCACTTT. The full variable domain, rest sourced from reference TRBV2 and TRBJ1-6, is EPEVTQTPSHQVTQMGQEVILRCVPISNHLYFYWYRQILGQKVEFLVSFYNNEISEKSEIFDDQFSVERPDGSNFTLKIRSTKLEDSAMYFCAGVGRAASPLHFGNGTRLTVT.

Here the CDR3 reads CSASPRRETEAFF. The CDR3 bases are TGCAGTGCTAGCCCGAGGCGGGAGACTGAAGCTTTCTTT. The genes are TRBV20-1 and TRBJ1-1, with D hard to call. V lost 3 bases, J lost 5 bases, and 13 bases lay in between. Looked up from germline, CDR1 is DFQATT and CDR2 is SNEGSKA (reference sequence). The CDR3 has 13 amino acids.

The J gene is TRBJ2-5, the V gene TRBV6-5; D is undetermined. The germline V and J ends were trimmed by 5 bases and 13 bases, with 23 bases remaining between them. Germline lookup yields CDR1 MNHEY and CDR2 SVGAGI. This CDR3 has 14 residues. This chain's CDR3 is CASSPRRAPPVWYF. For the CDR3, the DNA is TGTGCCAGCAGTCCCCGACGGGCCCCGCCCGTCTGGTACTTC.

The CDR3 region has the DNA TGTGCCAGCAGCTCCCAGGGCCCGGGGCAGGGCGGGGAGCTGTTTTTT. This encodes CASSSQGPGQGGELFF. V gene TRBV7-2 combines with J gene TRBJ2-2, with D perhaps TRBD1 or TRBD2 (5 bases each). The length of the CDR3 is 16 residues. Germline-derived CDR1 and CDR2 are SGHTA and FQGNSA. The germline V and J ends were trimmed by 4 bases and 7 bases, with 19 bases remaining between them.

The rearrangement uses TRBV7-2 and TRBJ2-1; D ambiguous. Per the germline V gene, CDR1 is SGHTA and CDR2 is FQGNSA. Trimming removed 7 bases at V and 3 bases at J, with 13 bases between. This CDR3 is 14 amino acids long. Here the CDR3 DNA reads TGTGCCAGCAATCCCGGGTTTGGCTACAATGAGCAGTTCTTC. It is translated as CASNPGFGYNEQFF.

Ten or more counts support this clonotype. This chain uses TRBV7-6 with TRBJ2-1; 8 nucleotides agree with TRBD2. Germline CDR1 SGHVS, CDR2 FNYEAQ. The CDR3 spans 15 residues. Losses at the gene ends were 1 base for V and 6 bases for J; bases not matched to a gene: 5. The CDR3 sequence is CASSLETSAFNEQFF. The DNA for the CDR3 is TGTGCCAGCAGCTTAGAGACTAGCGCATTCAATGAGCAGTTCTTC.

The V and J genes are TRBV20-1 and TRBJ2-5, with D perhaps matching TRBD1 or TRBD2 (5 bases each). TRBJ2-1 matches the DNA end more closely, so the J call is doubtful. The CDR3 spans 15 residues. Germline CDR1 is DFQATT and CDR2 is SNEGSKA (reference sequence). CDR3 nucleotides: TGCAGTGCTCCTGCTCTGAGCAGGCGAGGGGATGAGCAGTTCTTC. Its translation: CSAPALSRRGDEQFF.

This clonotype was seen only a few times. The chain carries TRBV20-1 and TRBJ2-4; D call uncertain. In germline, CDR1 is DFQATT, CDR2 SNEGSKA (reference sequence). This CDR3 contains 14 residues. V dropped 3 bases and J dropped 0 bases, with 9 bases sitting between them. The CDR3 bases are TGCAGTGCTAGTCGGCCCCTAGCCAAAAACATTCAGTACTTC. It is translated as CSASRPLAKNIQYF.

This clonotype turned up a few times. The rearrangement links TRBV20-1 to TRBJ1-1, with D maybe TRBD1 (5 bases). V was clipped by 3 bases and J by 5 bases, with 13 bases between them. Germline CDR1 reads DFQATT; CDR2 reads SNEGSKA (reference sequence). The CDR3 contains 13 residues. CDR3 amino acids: CSASDQGSTEAFF. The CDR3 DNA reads TGCAGTGCTAGTGACCAGGGAAGTACTGAAGCTTTCTTT.

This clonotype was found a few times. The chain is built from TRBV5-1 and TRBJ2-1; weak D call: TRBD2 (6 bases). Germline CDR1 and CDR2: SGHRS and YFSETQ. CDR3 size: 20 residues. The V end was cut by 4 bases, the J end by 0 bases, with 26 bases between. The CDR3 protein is CASSPYSTGTRGISYNEQFF. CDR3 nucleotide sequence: TGCGCCAGCAGCCCTTACTCCACCGGGACTCGGGGGATCTCCTACAATGAGCAGTTCTTC.

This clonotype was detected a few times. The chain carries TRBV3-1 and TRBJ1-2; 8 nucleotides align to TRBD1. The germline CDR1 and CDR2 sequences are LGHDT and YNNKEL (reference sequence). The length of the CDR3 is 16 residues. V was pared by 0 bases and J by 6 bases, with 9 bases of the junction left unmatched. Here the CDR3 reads CASSQETGGGRDGYTF. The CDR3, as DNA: TGTGCCAGCAGCCAAGAAACAGGGGGTGGCAGGGATGGCTACACCTTC.

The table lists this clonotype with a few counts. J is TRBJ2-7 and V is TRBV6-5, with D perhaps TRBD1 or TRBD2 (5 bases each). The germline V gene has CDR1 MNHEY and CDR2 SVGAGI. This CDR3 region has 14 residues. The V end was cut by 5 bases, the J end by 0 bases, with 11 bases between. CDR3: CASSRDSGSYEQYF. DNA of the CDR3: TGTGCCAGCAGTCGAGACAGCGGCTCCTACGAGCAGTACTTC.

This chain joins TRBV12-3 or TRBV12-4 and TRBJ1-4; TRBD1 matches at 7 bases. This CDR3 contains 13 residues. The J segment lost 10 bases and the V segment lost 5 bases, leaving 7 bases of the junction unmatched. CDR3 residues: CASSLGQDGKLFF. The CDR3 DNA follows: TGTGCCAGCAGTCTCGGACAGGACGGAAAACTGTTTTTT.

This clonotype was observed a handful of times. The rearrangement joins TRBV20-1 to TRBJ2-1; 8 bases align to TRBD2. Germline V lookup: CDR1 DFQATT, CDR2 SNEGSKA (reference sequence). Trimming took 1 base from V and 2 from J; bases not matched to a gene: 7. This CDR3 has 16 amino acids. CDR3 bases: TGCAGTGCTAGAGGAGTGATAGCGGGGACCTACAATGAGCAGTTCTTC. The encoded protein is CSARGVIAGTYNEQFF.

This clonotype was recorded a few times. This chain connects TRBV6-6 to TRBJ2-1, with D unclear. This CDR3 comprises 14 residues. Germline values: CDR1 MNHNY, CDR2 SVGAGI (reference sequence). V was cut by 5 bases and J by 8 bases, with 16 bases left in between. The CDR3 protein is CASSGGAATYEQFF. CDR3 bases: TGTGCCAGCAGTGGCGGAGCAGCCACTTATGAGCAGTTCTTC.

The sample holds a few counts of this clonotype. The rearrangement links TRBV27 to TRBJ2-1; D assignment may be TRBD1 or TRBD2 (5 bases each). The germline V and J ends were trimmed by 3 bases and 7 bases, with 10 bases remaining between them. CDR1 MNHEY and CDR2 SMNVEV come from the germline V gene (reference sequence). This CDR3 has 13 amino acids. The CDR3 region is CASSLRGRNEQFF. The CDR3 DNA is TGTGCCAGCAGTTTGAGGGGAAGGAATGAGCAGTTCTTC.